The T cell receptor beta chain described here comes from a study of blood T cell repertoires in COVID-19. Study overall: The origin of the acute and convalescent COVID-19 samples was the United States, Italy and Spain.

TCRdb's copy holds only in-frame clones and misses some; the assay was immunoSEQ multiplex PCR. This sample carries approximately 150,000 clones, around 82% of them seen once, and the ten largest clones take about 3.9%. The germline V gene encodes CDR1 SGDLS and CDR2 YYNGEE. This CDR3 contains 14 residues. Losses at the gene ends were 2 bases for V and 7 bases for J; bases not matched to a gene: 3. What was sequenced was peripheral blood. The rearrangement uses TRBV9 and TRBJ1-6; 7 nucleotides agree with TRBD1. The receptor was isolated from a man in his sixties with acute or convalescent COVID-19. CDR3 bases: TGTGCCAGCAGCGTTAACAGGGGCAATTCACCCCTCCACTTT. Translating gives CASSVNRGNSPLHF.